This T cell receptor beta chain was sequenced in a study of T-cell reconstitution after alpha-beta-depleted transplantation in children. The V end lost 2 bases, the J end lost 5 bases, and 16 bases lay between the germline ends. The CDR3 is 16 residues long. Germline CDR1 and CDR2: WNHNN and SYGVQD (reference sequence). There are a few counts of this clonotype. What it recognizes is unknown. Unique molecular identifiers were used in preparing the TCRbeta library. TCRdb re-derived calls from the PCR reads in MiXCR, one entry per CDR3 protein. The data contain approximately 800,000 distinct CDR3 sequences, around 15% of them singletons. Overall study results and limits: Some patients owed their high day-60 TCRbeta diversity to surviving recipient T cells and thymic progenitors.

The chain carries TRBV10-1 and TRBJ2-1, with unresolved D. The sequence was obtained from a male patient younger than 18 who had a stem cell transplant for acute lymphoblastic leukemia, so the T cells may come from the graft donor. Sequenced material: PBMCs, mostly from graft donor cells, taken 360 days after TCRalphabeta/CD19-depleted stem cell transplant. The CDR3: CASSELGIPVHNEQFF. The CDR3 DNA sequence: TGCGCCAGCAGTGAGCTGGGGATCCCCGTACACAATGAGCAGTTCTTC.